The next 9 T cell receptor beta chains were all read from a single sample in a study of yellow fever vaccine responses in identical twins. Each CDR3 protein is one row after TCRdb ran MiXCR on the RT-PCR reads. Seen here are 4,000 or so distinct CDR3 sequences, roughly 67% observed once, and the top ten hold approximately 8%. The material was T cells from blood (PBMCs), unsorted or a sorted subset (not recorded which), obtained before or after yellow fever vaccination (not recorded which). The origin of the receptors is a woman aged 18-29 years who received the yellow fever vaccine.

This chain joins TRBV4-1 and TRBJ2-7; 8 bases are a match to TRBD2. Germline assignment: CDR1 MGHRA and CDR2 YSYEKL. The CDR3 consists of 16 residues. The V gene end was trimmed by 0 bases and the J gene end by 3 bases; junction bases not matched to a gene: 7. Here the CDR3 DNA reads TGCGCCAGCAGCCAAGAGGCAGCGGGAGTTCTCTACGAGCAGTACTTC. Its translation is CASSQEAAGVLYEQYF.

The gene calls are TRBV15 and TRBJ2-3; D unresolved. The CDR3 runs to 17 residues. Germline V gene sequence: CDR1 LNHNV, CDR2 YYDKDF (reference sequence). V was clipped by 5 bases and J by 3 bases, with 21 bases between them. CDR3 region: CATSGYGREDLTDTQYF. The CDR3 bases are TGTGCCACCAGCGGGTACGGTCGCGAGGACCTTACAGATACGCAGTATTTT.

The rearrangement joins TRBV9 to TRBJ2-7; no clear D gene. Germline V lookup: CDR1 SGDLS, CDR2 YYNGEE. The CDR3 has 14 amino acids. Trimming stripped 2 bases from V and 0 bases from J, with 9 bases between. The chain's CDR3 is CASSVAVLSYEQYF. Written as DNA, the CDR3 is TGTGCCAGCAGCGTGGCTGTCCTCTCCTACGAGCAGTACTTC.

This clonotype has just one count. The chain combines TRBV7-8 with TRBJ2-2; 10 nucleotides align to TRBD2. CDR1 SGHVS and CDR2 FQNEAQ come from the germline V gene. The CDR3 totals 15 residues. V lost 5 bases to trimming and J lost 4 bases; unmatched junction nucleotides: 4. The DNA of the CDR3 is TGTGCCAGCAGCCTCCTAGCGGGGGTCACCGGGGAGCTGTTTTTT. Encoded protein: CASSLLAGVTGELFF.

The CDR3 here is CASSQLDREAPYEQYF. In nucleotides, the CDR3 is TGTGCCAGCAGCCAACTCGACAGGGAAGCCCCCTACGAGCAGTACTTC. The chain combines TRBV3-1 with TRBJ2-7, with TRBD1 matching over 7 bases. This CDR3 region has 16 residues. J lost 2 bases, V lost 2 bases, and 9 bases had no gene match. The germline V gene encodes CDR1 LGHDT and CDR2 YNNKEL (reference sequence).

As for this clonotype: Germline and junction disagree at one end, which may indicate a read error. The DNA of the CDR3 is TGTGCCAGCAGCCAGGACAGGGACTACGAGCAGTGCTTC. Its protein product is CASSQDRDYEQCF. The V and J genes are TRBV4-2 and TRBJ2-7, with D perhaps TRBD1 (8 bases). CDR1 and CDR2 (germline): LGHNA, YNFKEQ. The CDR3 totals 13 residues.

V is TRBV5-6 and J is TRBJ2-1, with 9 bases identical to TRBD2. Losses at the gene ends were 2 bases for V and 7 bases for J; bases not matched to a gene: 13. This CDR3 has 17 amino acids. The germline V gene has CDR1 SGHDT and CDR2 YYEEEE. CDR3 in amino acids: CASSFGASGALRNEQFF. CDR3 sequence (DNA): TGTGCCAGCAGCTTTGGGGCTAGCGGGGCTCTTAGAAATGAGCAGTTCTTC.

The V call is TRBV11-2, the J call TRBJ2-3; D gene unclear. This CDR3 region has 12 residues. Germline CDR1 is SGHAT and CDR2 is FQNNGV. With 3 bases removed from V and 2 bases from J, the gap between germline ends came to 3 bases. Here the CDR3 reads CASSLYTDTQYF. In nucleotides, the CDR3 is TGTGCCAGCAGCTTGTACACAGATACGCAGTATTTT. The full variable domain, its missing parts supplied by reference TRBV11-2 and TRBJ2-3, is EAGVAQSPRYKIIEKRQSVAFWCNPISGHATLYWYQQILGQGPKLLIQFQNNGVVDDSQLPKDRFSAERLKGVDSTLKIQPAKLEDSAVYLCASSLYTDTQYFGPGTRLTVL.

V and J are TRBV11-1 and TRBJ2-1; D ambiguous. Trimming took 1 base from V and 0 from J, leaving 10 bases between them. From germline, CDR1 is SGHAT and CDR2 FQDESV (reference sequence). CDR3 length: 16 residues. The CDR3 here is CASSLVVASSYNEQFF. The CDR3 DNA reads as TGTGCCAGCAGCTTAGTGGTGGCTAGCTCCTACAATGAGCAGTTCTTC.